The 26 T cell receptor beta chains below were found in one sample sequenced in a study of T-cell reconstitution after alpha-beta-depleted transplantation in children. Unique molecular identifiers featured in how the TCRbeta library was prepared. MiXCR was run by TCRdb on the PCR reads, yielding one entry per CDR3 protein. The top ten hold 7% to 9.5% of the sample, which has about 300,000 distinct CDR3 sequences, around 10% seen once. Sequenced material: PBMCs, taken before TCRalphabeta/CD19-depleted stem cell transplant. Source of these receptors: a boy in the first two years of life with acute myeloid leukemia, due to receive a stem cell transplant.

This clonotype showed up many times. The J gene is TRBJ1-1, the V gene TRBV9; no clear D gene. The germline CDR1 and CDR2 sequences are SGDLS and YYNGEE. The V end lost 0 bases, the J end lost 11 bases, and 20 bases lay between the germline ends. This CDR3 contains 15 residues. The CDR3 nucleotides read TGTGCCAGCAGCGTAGGATTCATGCACACTGATCCGGCTTTCTTT. Protein: CASSVGFMHTDPAFF.

The table lists this clonotype with many counts. The rearrangement joins TRBV6-2 or TRBV6-3 to TRBJ2-5; no reliable D call. The germline V gene encodes CDR1 MNHEY and CDR2 SVGEGT. Trimming removed 6 bases from V and 0 bases from J, with 14 bases in between. The CDR3 covers 15 residues. The CDR3 here is CASSPVFRYQETQYF. The DNA for the CDR3 is TGTGCCAGCAGCCCCGTCTTTAGGTACCAAGAGACCCAGTACTTC.

This clonotype was picked up many times. The chain couples TRBV7-6 to TRBJ2-3, with D possibly called TRBD1 or TRBD2 (5 bases each). The CDR3 extends over 15 amino acids. Germline V lookup: CDR1 SGHVS, CDR2 FNYEAQ. The V and J ends lost 5 bases and 4 bases respectively, with 16 bases between them. CDR3 nucleotides: TGTGCCAGCAGCCCCCCCGGGGCTAGCTCAGATACGCAGTATTTT. Its translation: CASSPPGASSDTQYF.

This clonotype has ten or more counts. This rearrangement joins TRBV5-1 to TRBJ2-7; D is unclear. The germline V and J ends were trimmed by 5 bases and 0 bases, with 9 bases remaining between them. The CDR3 covers 13 residues. Germline V gene sequence: CDR1 SGHRS, CDR2 YFSETQ. The CDR3 nucleotides read TGCGCCAGCAGGGGTCACGCCTCCTACGAGCAGTACTTC. It specifies CASRGHASYEQYF.

This clonotype was seen many times. This chain links TRBV20-1 with TRBJ1-2; TRBD1 matches at 9 bases. V was clipped by 0 bases and J by 2 bases; unmatched bases: 4. The CDR3 is made up of 15 amino acids. The germline gives CDR1 DFQATT, CDR2 SNEGSKA (reference sequence). CDR3 protein: CSARDPDRGNYGYTF. CDR3 DNA sequence: TGCAGTGCTAGAGATCCGGACAGGGGCAACTATGGCTACACCTTC.

As for this clonotype: A much more abundant neighbour one base away suggests this may be a read error. V usage is TRBV5-1 and J usage is TRBJ2-7, with TRBD1 matching 7 bases. This CDR3 has 14 residues. The germline gives CDR1 SGHRS, CDR2 YFSETQ. V lost 4 bases to trimming and J lost 3 bases; unmatched junction nucleotides: 7. CDR3 sequence: CASSPGTVDYEQYF. The CDR3 coding sequence is TGCGCCAGCAGCCCCGGGACAGTGGACTACGAGCAGTACTTC.

This clonotype came up many times. This rearrangement joins TRBV20-1 to TRBJ1-1, with D uncertain. The germline CDR1 and CDR2 sequences are DFQATT and SNEGSKA (reference sequence). The length of the CDR3 is 15 residues. Trimming cost V 0 bases and J 1 base, with 12 bases left between them. This CDR3 is CSARESWEPNTEAFF. The CDR3 coding sequence is TGCAGTGCTAGAGAATCGTGGGAGCCGAACACTGAAGCTTTCTTT.

The genes are TRBV19 and TRBJ2-5; a weak D match, TRBD2 (7 bases). V gave up 6 bases and J gave up 4 bases, with 15 bases separating them. The CDR3 is made up of 14 amino acids. The germline V gene encodes CDR1 LNHDA and CDR2 SQIVND (reference sequence). This CDR3 is CASRGGATGETQYF. CDR3 sequence (DNA): TGTGCCAGTAGAGGGGGGGCGACAGGAGAGACCCAGTACTTC.

This clonotype turned up a few times. The V gene is TRBV7-9, the J gene TRBJ2-5, with 8 bases fitting TRBD1. The CDR3 covers 16 residues. Germline trimming cut 5 bases from V and 5 bases from J; bases unmatched to any gene: 13. Germline lookup yields CDR1 SEHNR and CDR2 FQNEAQ (reference sequence). In DNA, the CDR3 is TGTGCCAGCAGCCTACCTAGGACAGGGCTATGGGAGACCCAGTACTTC. This gives the protein CASSLPRTGLWETQYF. Variable domain in full (rest from reference TRBV7-9 and TRBJ2-5): DTGVSQNPRHKITKRGQNVTFRCDPISEHNRLYWYRQTLGQGPEFLTYFQNEAQLEKSRLLSDRFSAERPKGSFSTLEIQRTEQGDSAMYLCASSLPRTGLWETQYFGPGTRLLVL.

V is TRBV20-1 and J is TRBJ2-1; 10 nucleotides match TRBD2. Germline V CDR1 and CDR2: DFQATT, SNEGSKA (reference sequence). The CDR3 sequence is 15 residues long. Trimming at V came to 6 bases and at J to 3 bases, leaving 8 bases not matched to a gene. The CDR3 loop reads CSAPPGLAHYNEQFF. CDR3 DNA: TGCAGTGCGCCGCCGGGACTAGCGCACTACAATGAGCAGTTCTTC.

This clonotype showed up just a few times. In DNA form, the CDR3 reads TGTGCCAGCAGTTCACTAGCGGGGGCGGGACACGAGCAGTACTTC. It is translated as CASSSLAGAGHEQYF. V and J are TRBV12-3 or TRBV12-4 and TRBJ2-7; 11 nucleotides align to TRBD2. CDR3 length: 15 amino acids. The V and J ends lost 4 bases and 5 bases, in that order; junction bases with no gene match: 7.

V and J are TRBV2 and TRBJ2-7; 10 bases are shared with TRBD1. CDR3 size: 18 residues. Per the germline V gene, CDR1 is SNHLY and CDR2 is FYNNEI. The chain's CDR3 is CTICEQGRQGAKTYEQYF. The CDR3 DNA is TGTACCATCTGTGAACAAGGGAGACAGGGGGCAAAAACTTACGAGCAGTACTTC.

The chain joins TRBV14 to TRBJ2-7; the D call may be TRBD1 or TRBD2 (5 bases each). Germline V gene data show CDR1 as SGHDN and CDR2 as FVKESK. Between the trimmed V and J ends, which lost 6 bases and 2 bases, there was a span of 14 bases. The length of the CDR3 is 14 residues. The CDR3 nucleotides are TGTGCCAGCAGTCCAACCGGGACGGCCTACGAGCAGTACTTC. Protein sequence: CASSPTGTAYEQYF. The whole variable domain, filled in from reference TRBV14 and TRBJ2-7, reads EAGVTQFPSHSVIEKGQTVTLRCDPISGHDNLYWYRRVMGKEIKFLLHFVKESKQDESGMPNNRFLAERTGGTYSTLKVQPAELEDSGVYFCASSPTGTAYEQYFGPGTRLTVT.

This clonotype was counted at least ten times. This sequence joins TRBV11-3 and TRBJ2-5; 7 bases are a match to TRBD1. V was pared by 2 bases and J by 2 bases, with 5 bases of the junction left unmatched. This CDR3 is 15 amino acids long. CDR1 and CDR2 from the germline V gene are SGHNT and YENEEA. The CDR3 DNA follows: TGTGCCAGCAGCTTATTGGAGACAGGGCAAGAGACCCAGTACTTC. As protein: CASSLLETGQETQYF.

Many counts were recorded for this clonotype. The V and J genes are TRBV4-3 and TRBJ2-2, with TRBD2 identical over 10 bases. The CDR3 runs 15 residues. The germline V gene encodes CDR1 LGHNA and CDR2 YSLEER. V was pared by 5 bases and J by 8 bases, with 8 bases of the junction left unmatched. CDR3 loop: CASSSRASGRGELFF. The CDR3 DNA is TGCGCCAGCAGCTCCCGGGCTAGCGGGAGAGGGGAGCTGTTTTTT.

Ten or more counts support this clonotype. This chain connects TRBV7-2 to TRBJ2-5; weak D call: TRBD2 (6 bases). CDR3 length equals 14 residues. CDR1 is SGHTA and CDR2 is FQGNSA in the germline V gene. V was shortened by 4 bases and J by 5 bases, with 14 bases between the two germline ends. CDR3 loop: CASSSGGAGETQYF. CDR3 bases: TGTGCCAGCAGCTCTGGAGGGGCCGGGGAGACCCAGTACTTC.

This clonotype was counted ten times or more. This rearrangement joins TRBV12-3 or TRBV12-4 to TRBJ2-7; no clear D gene. The V end lost 5 bases, the J end lost 3 bases, and 8 bases lay between the germline ends. CDR3 length: 12 amino acids. The CDR3 DNA reads as TGTGCCAGCAGTGTTGGGATCTACGAGCAGTACTTC. The encoded protein is CASSVGIYEQYF.

This clonotype was observed at least ten times. The CDR3 DNA reads TGTGCCACCAGCAGAGATTGGCCAGGGAGCACAGATACGCAGTATTTT. Its protein is CATSRDWPGSTDTQYF. The rearrangement uses TRBV15 and TRBJ2-3; the D gene is possibly TRBD1 (5 bases). The CDR3 loop spans 16 amino acids. In germline, CDR1 is LNHNV, CDR2 YYDKDF (reference sequence). Trimming took 0 bases from V and 0 from J, leaving 10 bases between them.

This clonotype was counted ten times or more. The CDR3 loop is CSARDRQLNYEQYF. CDR3 nucleotides: TGCAGTGCTAGAGATCGGCAGTTAAACTACGAGCAGTACTTC. The gene calls are TRBV20-1 and TRBJ2-7; no clear D. The CDR3 is 14 amino acids. V lost 0 bases to trimming and J lost 3 bases, with 12 bases between them. CDR1 and CDR2 (germline): DFQATT, SNEGSKA (reference sequence).

The genes are TRBV20-1 and TRBJ1-6; D might be TRBD1 (5 bases). The CDR3 sequence is 16 residues long. The germline V gene has CDR1 DFQATT and CDR2 SNEGSKA (reference sequence). Trimming took off 5 bases at V and 0 bases at J, with 14 bases between the two ends. The chain's CDR3 is CSASTGLSSYNSPLHF. The CDR3 region has the DNA TGCAGTGCTTCGACGGGGCTGAGCTCCTATAATTCACCCCTCCACTTT.

J is TRBJ2-1 and V is TRBV5-6; no reliable D call. This CDR3 spans 13 amino acids. The V end was cut by 0 bases, the J end by 8 bases, with 9 bases between. The germline CDR1 and CDR2 sequences are SGHDT and YYEEEE. The CDR3 DNA follows: TGTGCCAGCAGCTTGGACGGTGACGATGAGCAGTTCTTC. It translates to CASSLDGDDEQFF.

This chain connects TRBV23-1 to TRBJ1-2; 7 bases agree with TRBD1. TRBV23-1 belongs to the ORF category, with a function that is uncertain. The CDR3 spans 15 residues. With 2 bases clipped from V and 0 bases from J, the junction kept 3 bases outside the gene matches. The chain's CDR3 is CASSQPGQPNYGYTF. CDR3 coding DNA: TGCGCCAGCAGTCAACCGGGACAGCCTAACTATGGCTACACCTTC.

This clonotype was seen repeatedly, ten times or more. V gene TRBV28 combines with J gene TRBJ2-4; the match to TRBD1 covers 11 bases. Per germline, CDR1 MDHEN and CDR2 SYDVKM. This CDR3 comprises 12 residues. The J segment lost 8 bases and the V segment lost 10 bases, leaving 4 bases of the junction unmatched. CDR3 region: CATRTGGHIQYF. CDR3 nucleotide sequence: TGTGCCACCAGGACAGGGGGCCACATTCAGTACTTC. Based on the CDR3 plus reference TRBV28 and TRBJ2-4, the full variable domain is DVKVTQSSRYLVKRTGEKVFLECVQDMDHENMFWYRQDPGLGLRLIYFSYDVKMKEKGDIPEGYSVSREKKERFSLILESASTNQTSMYLCATRTGGHIQYFGAGTRLSVL.

The CDR3 nucleotides read TGTGCCAGCAGCTGGGGGGGGGGGAACACAGATACGCAGTATTTT. The encoded protein is CASSWGGGNTDTQYF. The chain links TRBV7-2 to TRBJ2-3; 7 bases agree with TRBD2. V gave up 4 bases and J gave up 2 bases; unmatched junction bases: 6. The germline V gene has CDR1 SGHTA and CDR2 FQGNSA. CDR3 length equals 15 residues.

This clonotype has ten or more counts. V gene TRBV7-9 combines with J gene TRBJ1-5; D not resolved. Trimming took 2 bases from V and 4 from J, leaving 12 bases between them. This CDR3 is 15 amino acids long. Germline V gives CDR1 SEHNR, CDR2 FQNEAQ (reference sequence). The CDR3 DNA reads TGTGCCAGCAGCTTATCTGACGGACGTAATCAGCCCCAGCATTTT. Protein sequence: CASSLSDGRNQPQHF. The whole variable domain, remainder taken from reference TRBV7-9 and TRBJ1-5, is DTGVSQNPRHKITKRGQNVTFRCDPISEHNRLYWYRQTLGQGPEFLTYFQNEAQLEKSRLLSDRFSAERPKGSFSTLEIQRTEQGDSAMYLCASSLSDGRNQPQHFGDGTRLSIL.

The chain joins TRBV18 to TRBJ2-7; D is possibly TRBD1 (6 bases). The CDR3 has 16 residues. The ends were cut back, 3 bases at V and 2 bases at J, with 17 bases in the middle. Germline V gene lookup returns CDR1 KGHSH and CDR2 LQKENI. The CDR3 DNA sequence: TGTGCCAGCTCACCCAGTGGCAGGGGAAGAACCTACGAGCAGTACTTC. Amino acids: CASSPSGRGRTYEQYF. The full variable domain, its missing parts supplied by reference TRBV18 and TRBJ2-7, is NAGVMQNPRHLVRRRGQEARLRCSPMKGHSHVYWYRQLPEEGLKFMVYLQKENIIDESGMPKERFSAEFPKEGPSILRIQQVVRGDSAAYFCASSPSGRGRTYEQYFGPGTRLTVT.